The 28 T cell receptor beta chains listed next were all sequenced from one sample in a study of early T cells in non-severe SARS-CoV-2 infection. Via MiXCR, TCRdb re-called the 5' RACE reads, giving one row per CDR3 protein. This sample carries about 81,000 distinct CDR3 sequences, 5.5% to 7.5% of them seen once, and the ten largest clones take roughly 8%. Sequencing input: whole blood. The source of these receptors is an adult who was a healthcare worker with PCR-confirmed SARS-CoV-2 infection or an uninfected control (not recorded which).

Ten or more counts support this clonotype. The rearrangement links TRBV2 to TRBJ1-2; D gene unclear. The length of the CDR3 is 12 residues. Trimming took 2 bases from V and 6 from J, leaving 7 bases between them. Germline V gene sequence: CDR1 SNHLY, CDR2 FYNNEI. CDR3 in amino acids: CASSESRNGYTF. The CDR3 nucleotides read TGTGCCAGCAGTGAAAGCAGGAATGGCTACACCTTC.

The J gene is TRBJ1-4, the V gene TRBV6-5; D is possibly TRBD1 (5 bases). The CDR3 sequence is 14 residues long. Germline-derived CDR1 and CDR2 are MNHEY and SVGAGI. Trimming removed 11 bases from V and 2 bases from J, with 15 bases in between. CDR3: CAAGIGVTNEKLFF. The DNA for the CDR3 is TGTGCCGCCGGGATAGGGGTGACTAATGAAAAACTGTTTTTT.

V usage is TRBV10-3 and J usage is TRBJ2-7, with TRBD2 as a possible D gene (5 bases). V was clipped by 10 bases and J by 3 bases, with 10 bases between them. This CDR3 has 11 residues. CDR1 and CDR2 (germline): ENHRY, SYGVKD. The CDR3 DNA sequence: TGTGCCACCCGTCGGGACTACGAGCAGTACTTC. Protein: CATRRDYEQYF.

The V call is TRBV4-1, the J call TRBJ1-4, with D hard to call. From germline, CDR1 is MGHRA and CDR2 YSYEKL. This CDR3 is 17 amino acids long. Trimming shortened V by 1 base and J by 0 bases, and 12 bases separated the two germline ends. The CDR3 spells CASSQVGQKTTNEKLFF. In DNA form, the CDR3 reads TGCGCCAGCAGCCAAGTAGGGCAGAAGACAACTAATGAAAAACTGTTTTTT.

This clonotype was counted between two and nine times. The CDR3 DNA reads as TGTGCCAGCAGCTTAAATCTGGGGACCCAGTACTTC. This encodes CASSLNLGTQYF. The V and J genes are TRBV7-8 and TRBJ2-5; D gene uncertain. Germline V gene lookup returns CDR1 SGHVS and CDR2 FQNEAQ. V lost 2 bases and J 7 bases, leaving 8 bases between the germline ends. The CDR3 loop spans 12 amino acids. Filled out from reference TRBV7-8 and TRBJ2-5, the complete variable domain reads GAGVSQSPRYKVAKRGQDVALRCDPISGHVSLFWYQQALGQGPEFLTYFQNEAQLDKSGLPSDRFFAERPEGSVSTLKIQRTQQEDSAVYLCASSLNLGTQYFGPGTRLLVL.

This clonotype is labeled as medium-sized. The V and J genes are TRBV20-1 and TRBJ2-2; tentatively, D is TRBD2 (6 bases). The CDR3 has 16 amino acids. CDR1 is DFQATT, CDR2 SNEGSKA, per germline (reference sequence). V was cut by 0 bases and J by 3 bases, with 14 bases left in between. CDR3 coding DNA: TGCAGTGCTAGAGATTGGTCGGGAGAGGACACCGGGGAGCTGTTTTTT. This encodes CSARDWSGEDTGELFF.

This clonotype showed up many times. The chain joins TRBV28 to TRBJ1-2, with D perhaps TRBD1 (5 bases). Germline V lookup: CDR1 MDHEN, CDR2 SYDVKM. V lost 4 bases, J lost 8 bases, and 20 bases lay in between. The length of the CDR3 is 15 residues. Here the CDR3 reads CASSSLTTALGGYTF. Written as DNA, the CDR3 is TGTGCCAGCAGTTCCCTAACGACAGCTTTGGGAGGCTACACCTTC.

The chain couples TRBV7-8 to TRBJ2-1; D might be TRBD1 (6 bases). The germline V gene has CDR1 SGHVS and CDR2 FQNEAQ. This CDR3 region has 16 residues. V lost 1 base to trimming and J lost 5 bases, with 15 bases between them. The CDR3 DNA reads as TGTGCCAGCAGCTTAGACGTGGGGGCTGGGGACAATGAGCAGTTCTTC. It yields the protein CASSLDVGAGDNEQFF.

A few counts support this clonotype. The J gene is TRBJ2-2, the V gene TRBV9; D is possibly TRBD2 (6 bases). The CDR3 contains 14 residues. Germline CDR1 is SGDLS and CDR2 is YYNGEE. V shed 2 bases and J shed 6 bases, with 11 bases lying between them. CDR3: CASSVVPGAGELFF. The DNA of the CDR3 is TGTGCCAGCAGCGTGGTCCCGGGGGCCGGGGAGCTGTTTTTT. Looking up the rest from reference TRBV9 and TRBJ2-2 gives the full variable domain: DSGVTQTPKHLITATGQRVTLRCSPRSGDLSVYWYQQSLDQGLQFLIQYYNGEERAKGNILERFSAQQFPDLHSELNLSSLELGDSALYFCASSVVPGAGELFFGEGSRLTVL.

The V gene is TRBV7-2, the J gene TRBJ2-7; 8 positions match TRBD2. This CDR3 is 16 amino acids long. CDR1 is SGHTA and CDR2 is FQGNSA in the germline V gene. After removal of 5 bases from V and 2 bases from J, the junction contained 11 bases not matched to a gene. This CDR3 is CASSPPGGRAAYEQYF. The CDR3 nucleotides are TGTGCCAGCAGCCCCCCGGGGGGGCGGGCTGCCTACGAGCAGTACTTC.

In this sample, this clonotype turned up many times. V usage is TRBV3-1 and J usage is TRBJ2-2; D not resolved. The V end lost 1 base, the J end lost 2 bases, and 11 bases lay between the germline ends. Per the germline V gene, CDR1 is LGHDT and CDR2 is YNNKEL (reference sequence). The CDR3 covers 16 residues. CDR3 nucleotides: TGTGCCAGCAGCCAAGTTCGGACCGACAACACCGGGGAGCTGTTTTTT. This sequence encodes CASSQVRTDNTGELFF.

This clonotype was picked up a small number of times. The chain is built from TRBV18 and TRBJ1-2, with 11 bases fitting TRBD1. Trimming at V came to 3 bases and at J to 5 bases, leaving 5 bases not matched to a gene. The germline gives CDR1 KGHSH, CDR2 LQKENI. This CDR3 is 15 amino acids long. CDR3 DNA sequence: TGTGCCAGCTCACCGGGACAGGGGGAATTTTATGGCTACACCTTC. Its translation is CASSPGQGEFYGYTF.

This clonotype occurred many times. This chain joins TRBV5-1 and TRBJ2-5; D unresolved. V was clipped by 7 bases and J by 4 bases, with 17 bases between them. There are 14 residues in the CDR3. Germline V gives CDR1 SGHRS, CDR2 YFSETQ. The CDR3 DNA reads as TGCGCCAGCTCTCCCGTTTGGGGTTTAGAGACCCAGTACTTC. Translated, it gives CASSPVWGLETQYF. Combining the CDR3 with reference TRBV5-1 and TRBJ2-5 gives the whole variable domain KAGVTQTPRYLIKTRGQQVTLSCSPISGHRSVSWYQQTPGQGLQFLFEYFSETQRNKGNFPGRFSGRQFSNSRSEMNVSTLELGDSALYLCASSPVWGLETQYFGPGTRLLVL.

This clonotype was recorded at least ten times. This chain links TRBV29-1 with TRBJ1-1; no definite D call. This CDR3 is 14 amino acids long. Germline CDR1 and CDR2: SQVTM and ANQGSEA. Trimming shortened V by 6 bases and J by 3 bases, and 17 bases separated the two germline ends. In nucleotides, the CDR3 is TGCAGCGTCGGGGTTCGGTCACTCGACACTGAAGCTTTCTTT. Translating it yields CSVGVRSLDTEAFF.

This clonotype has at least ten counts. CDR3 in amino acids: CASSRDRNTGELFF. The CDR3 DNA follows: TGTGCCAGCAGTCGGGACAGGAACACCGGGGAGCTGTTTTTT. The V call is TRBV5-4, the J call TRBJ2-2, with 7 nucleotides matching TRBD1. The CDR3 extends over 14 amino acids. The V gene's germline CDR1 is SGHNT and CDR2 YYREEE (reference sequence). With V trimmed by 5 bases and J by 1 base, 2 bases remained unmatched.

In this sample, this clonotype turned up many times. The chain is built from TRBV7-2 and TRBJ1-1; D gene uncertain. Germline V lookup: CDR1 SGHTA, CDR2 FQGNSA. The CDR3 covers 15 residues. V was cut by 5 bases and J by 0 bases, with 13 bases left in between. The DNA of the CDR3 is TGTGCCAGCAGCCCTTGGGCAGACATGAACACTGAAGCTTTCTTT. Translation: CASSPWADMNTEAFF.

V and J are TRBV6-2 or TRBV6-3 and TRBJ2-7, with 7 bases fitting TRBD1. V trimming: 4 bases; J trimming: 2 bases; junction bases outside the gene matches: 11. From germline, CDR1 is MNHEY and CDR2 SVGEGT. This CDR3 has 16 amino acids. CDR3 nucleotide sequence: TGTGCCAGCAGTTCACCAGGGACAGATGAAACCTACGAGCAGTACTTC. Amino acids: CASSSPGTDETYEQYF.

The genes are TRBV5-8 and TRBJ1-1; D uncertain. Trimming stripped 4 bases from V and 0 bases from J, with 10 bases between. The CDR3 runs to 14 residues. CDR1 SGHTS and CDR2 YDEGEE come from the germline V gene. The CDR3 here is CASSKDPMNTEAFF. CDR3 DNA: TGTGCCAGCAGCAAAGACCCCATGAACACTGAAGCTTTCTTT.

This clonotype was seen a few times. The chain uses TRBV2 and TRBJ1-5, with TRBD1 matching over 10 bases. The CDR3 has 15 residues. Unmatched junction bases numbered 5, after V lost 2 bases and J lost 7 bases. Per the germline V gene, CDR1 is SNHLY and CDR2 is FYNNEI. The CDR3 is CASSEQTGGGQPQHF. CDR3 sequence (DNA): TGTGCCAGCAGTGAACAGACAGGGGGCGGACAGCCCCAGCATTTT. The full variable domain, completed using reference TRBV2 and TRBJ1-5, is EPEVTQTPSHQVTQMGQEVILRCVPISNHLYFYWYRQILGQKVEFLVSFYNNEISEKSEIFDDQFSVERPDGSNFTLKIRSTKLEDSAMYFCASSEQTGGGQPQHFGDGTRLSIL.

This clonotype was observed at least ten times. The CDR3 region is CASSVLGIAKNIQYF. DNA of the CDR3: TGTGCCAGCAGTGTACTGGGTATTGCCAAAAACATTCAGTACTTC. The chain is built from TRBV6-6 and TRBJ2-4; the D is unclear. Trimming pared 5 bases from V and 1 base from J, leaving 12 bases between. CDR3 length: 15 residues. CDR1 is MNHNY and CDR2 is SVGAGI in the germline V gene (reference sequence).

This clonotype occurred many times. The rearrangement uses TRBV7-9 and TRBJ1-2; 10 bases map to TRBD1. V shed 10 bases, J shed 7 bases, and the junction held 9 bases outside the gene matches. The CDR3 length is 13 residues. CDR1 and CDR2 (germline): SEHNR, FQNEAQ (reference sequence). The CDR3 DNA follows: TGTGCCATCGATGACAGGGGGCGAAGTGGCTACACCTTC. Translated, it gives CAIDDRGRSGYTF.

This chain links TRBV2 with TRBJ1-1; 7 bases are a match to TRBD1. Germline loops: CDR1 SNHLY, CDR2 FYNNEI. The ends lost 4 bases at V and 7 bases at J; junction bases unmatched: 9. The CDR3 totals 14 residues. The CDR3 DNA reads TGTGCCAGCAGTGTGGCAGGGGGTTTAAGTGAAGCTTTCTTT. Its protein is CASSVAGGLSEAFF.

In this sample, this clonotype turned up many times. The chain links TRBV20-1 to TRBJ1-6; TRBD1 aligns across 7 bases. Unmatched junction bases numbered 9, after V lost 0 bases and J lost 7 bases. This CDR3 has 16 amino acids. Germline CDR1 is DFQATT and CDR2 is SNEGSKA (reference sequence). The CDR3 coding sequence is TGCAGTGCTAGAGAGGCAAACAGGGGTGGGAATTCACCCCTCCACTTT. Its protein product is CSAREANRGGNSPLHF.

The genes are TRBV6-5 and TRBJ2-3; TRBD2 matches 12 bases. Germline lookup yields CDR1 MNHEY and CDR2 SVGAGI. CDR3 length equals 16 residues. With 6 bases clipped from V and 7 bases from J, the junction kept 11 bases outside the gene matches. CDR3 DNA: TGTGCCAGCAGGCCTAACCTAGCGGGAGGGCCTCATACGCAGTATTTT. This sequence encodes CASRPNLAGGPHTQYF.

This clonotype was seen a few times. The chain links TRBV18 to TRBJ2-7; 9 bases align to TRBD1. With V trimmed by 3 bases and J by 6 bases, 6 bases remained unmatched. Germline loops: CDR1 KGHSH, CDR2 LQKENI. This CDR3 is 14 amino acids long. CDR3 region: CASSPGTGHGEQYF. The CDR3 DNA follows: TGTGCCAGCTCACCCGGGACAGGGCACGGCGAGCAGTACTTC.

This clonotype was observed at least ten times. The chain recombines TRBV7-9 with TRBJ2-2; D remains unclear. The CDR3 is 16 amino acids. CDR1 is SEHNR and CDR2 is FQNEAQ in the germline V gene (reference sequence). V gave up 5 bases and J gave up 2 bases, with 15 bases separating them. Here the CDR3 DNA reads TGTGCCAGCAGCCCCCGACTGCTGGGAAACACCGGGGAGCTGTTTTTT. As protein: CASSPRLLGNTGELFF. Variable domain in full (rest from reference TRBV7-9 and TRBJ2-2): DTGVSQNPRHKITKRGQNVTFRCDPISEHNRLYWYRQTLGQGPEFLTYFQNEAQLEKSRLLSDRFSAERPKGSFSTLEIQRTEQGDSAMYLCASSPRLLGNTGELFFGEGSRLTVL.

In this sample, this clonotype turned up a few times. V is TRBV19 and J is TRBJ2-7, with 7 bases identical to TRBD1. The V and J ends lost 4 bases and 0 bases, in that order; junction bases with no gene match: 3. CDR3 size: 14 residues. Germline CDR1 is LNHDA and CDR2 is SQIVND (reference sequence). CDR3 sequence reads: CASSKTGNSYEQYF. The CDR3 nucleotides read TGTGCCAGTAGTAAGACAGGGAACTCCTACGAGCAGTACTTC.

The sample holds many counts of this clonotype. The J gene is TRBJ2-1, the V gene TRBV6-2 or TRBV6-3; maybe TRBD2 (5 bases). V lost 8 bases and J lost 9, with 11 bases in between. Germline-derived CDR1 and CDR2 are MNHEY and SVGEGT. The CDR3 totals 11 residues. The CDR3 DNA is TGTGCCAGCGGCCCCGGGATTGAGCAGTTCTTC. Translating it yields CASGPGIEQFF.